One and the same sample provided the 4 T cell receptor beta chains below, sequenced in a study of OX40 agonist ivuxolimab in advanced cancers. The table came from immunoSEQ multiplex PCR; TCRdb's copy has only in-frame clones and leaves some out. The table lists fewer than 65,000 clones, 79% of them singletons. This specimen consisted of CD4+ or CD8+ T cells sorted from blood, obtained in a trial of the OX40 agonist ivuxolimab. These receptors were collected from an adult with an advanced solid tumor such as melanoma, head and neck, liver or kidney cancer.

The rearrangement links TRBV9 to TRBJ1-2, with 7 positions matching TRBD1. J was trimmed by 3 bases and V by 5 bases; bases with no gene match: 7. The CDR3 runs to 14 residues. Germline assignment: CDR1 SGDLS and CDR2 YYNGEE. The DNA for the CDR3 is TGTGCCAGCAGAGCAGACGGGACAGACTATGGCTACACCTTC. It encodes CASRADGTDYGYTF.

This chain uses TRBV13 with TRBJ2-7; 8 positions match TRBD2. J was trimmed by 4 bases and V by 3 bases; bases with no gene match: 5. Germline V gene lookup returns CDR1 PRHDT and CDR2 FYEKMQ (reference sequence). The CDR3 extends over 14 amino acids. The CDR3 protein is CASSLSGSGYEQYF. The CDR3 DNA reads TGTGCCAGCAGCTTGAGCGGGAGTGGATACGAGCAGTACTTC.

J is TRBJ1-5 and V is TRBV10-3, with D maybe TRBD1 (6 bases). The CDR3 extends over 14 amino acids. V dropped 2 bases and J dropped 3 bases, with 8 bases sitting between them. Germline values: CDR1 ENHRY, CDR2 SYGVKD. The CDR3 DNA sequence: TGTGCCATCAGTGAGGGACAGTCCAATCAGCCCCAGCATTTT. Protein product: CAISEGQSNQPQHF.

This clone came up a few times. This rearrangement joins TRBV5-5 to TRBJ2-1; D call uncertain. Trimming removed 0 bases at V and 5 bases at J, with 3 bases between. The CDR3 is made up of 12 amino acids. Germline CDR1 reads SGHKS; CDR2 reads YYEKEE (reference sequence). In DNA form, the CDR3 reads TGTGCCAGCAGCTTGGGGGACAATGAGCAGTTCTTC. It is translated as CASSLGDNEQFF.